The sequence of this TCR beta chain was determined in a study of patients and donors after allogeneic stem cell transplantation. TCRdb recomputed calls from the RT-PCR reads with MiXCR, one row per CDR3 protein. This sample has under 200,000 distinct CDR3 sequences, with about 24% found just once. The germline CDR1 and CDR2 sequences are DFQATT and SNEGSKA (reference sequence). V lost 6 bases to trimming and J lost 3 bases; unmatched junction nucleotides: 1. The CDR3 extends over 13 amino acids. There are a few counts of this clonotype. The chain is built from TRBV20-1 and TRBJ2-7; TRBD2 matches at 14 bases. The sequenced sample was blood, either unsorted or a sorted T cell fraction (not recorded which). The TCR sequence derives from a human donor who was either an allogeneic HSCT recipient or a stem cell or donor lymphocyte infusion donor (not recorded which). It is not recorded whose cells these are; they may come from a transplant donor. CDR3 sequence: CSAGTSGSYEQYF. The CDR3 DNA is TGCAGTGCCGGGACTAGCGGGAGCTACGAGCAGTACTTC.